The rows below give T cell receptor beta chains drawn from one sample of a study of blood T cell repertoires in COVID-19. Clones were read by immunoSEQ multiplex PCR, and TCRdb kept only the in-frame ones, dropping some. The data show approximately 240,000 clones, just over 90% seen once. Source material: PBMCs or T cells enriched from blood (not recorded which). The receptor source for this set is a woman under 30 who had recovered from COVID-19. Both conserved end residues are part of each CDR3. A D gene is named only where the DNA matches it firmly. A row's size may be missing; if present it is once, few, many or a size class.

j_call: TRBJ1-5; d_call: TRBD1; clone_size: .; v_call: TRBV28; cdr3_aa: CASSFGTGGWRKTINQPQHF; cdr3_nt: TGTGCCAGCAGTTTCGGGACAGGGGGCTGGCGAAAAACTATCAATCAGCCCCAGCATTTT
j_call: TRBJ2-5; d_call: .; clone_size: .; v_call: TRBV2; cdr3_aa: CASSEASPGVYQETQYF; cdr3_nt: TGTGCCAGCAGTGAAGCATCCCCAGGGGTCTACCAAGAGACCCAGTACTTC
j_call: TRBJ1-5; d_call: .; clone_size: .; v_call: TRBV19; cdr3_aa: CASSIVAVNQPQHF; cdr3_nt: TGTGCCAGTAGTATCGTTGCAGTCAATCAGCCCCAGCATTTT
j_call: TRBJ2-7; d_call: TRBD2; clone_size: .; v_call: TRBV7-3; cdr3_aa: CASSPRAGGPVQYF; cdr3_nt: TGTGCCAGCAGCCCAAGGGCGGGGGGTCCGGTGCAGTACTTC
j_call: TRBJ1-2; d_call: .; clone_size: .; v_call: TRBV7-9; cdr3_aa: CASSLGQSYGYTF; cdr3_nt: TGTGCCAGCAGCCTAGGACAGTCATATGGCTACACCTTC
j_call: TRBJ2-3; d_call: TRBD2; clone_size: .; v_call: TRBV5-1; cdr3_aa: CASSSGTSGSSDTQYF; cdr3_nt: TGCGCCAGCAGCTCCGGGACTAGCGGGAGCTCAGATACGCAGTATTTT
j_call: TRBJ1-1; d_call: .; clone_size: .; v_call: TRBV9; cdr3_aa: CASSVGPTKRGTEAFF; cdr3_nt: TGTGCCAGCAGCGTAGGTCCGACAAAAAGGGGCACTGAAGCTTTCTTT
j_call: TRBJ1-2; d_call: .; clone_size: .; v_call: TRBV4-1; cdr3_aa: CASSQDQNRAMGYGYTF; cdr3_nt: TGCGCCAGCAGCCAAGACCAAAACAGGGCTATGGGCTATGGCTACACCTTC
j_call: TRBJ2-3; d_call: .; clone_size: once; v_call: TRBV27; cdr3_aa: CASSFSPTGTDTQYF; cdr3_nt: TGTGCCAGCAGTTTTTCCCCGACAGGCACAGATACGCAGTATTTT
j_call: TRBJ1-2; d_call: TRBD1; clone_size: few; v_call: TRBV4-2; cdr3_aa: CASSQHLGQGNGYTF; cdr3_nt: TGTGCCAGCAGCCAACACTTAGGACAGGGGAATGGCTACACCTTC
j_call: TRBJ1-1; d_call: .; clone_size: .; v_call: TRBV3-1/TRBV3-2; cdr3_aa: CASSQLLSEAFF; cdr3_nt: TGTGCCAGCAGCCAACTCCTTTCTGAAGCTTTCTTT
j_call: TRBJ1-2; d_call: .; clone_size: .; v_call: TRBV28; cdr3_aa: CASSLGQAKSGYTF; cdr3_nt: TGTGCCAGCAGTTTGGGCCAGGCGAAGTCGGGCTACACCTTC
j_call: TRBJ2-2; d_call: .; clone_size: .; v_call: TRBV6-2/TRBV6-3; cdr3_aa: CASSYGGSPGELFF; cdr3_nt: TGTGCCAGCAGTTACGGAGGGTCCCCCGGGGAGCTGTTTTTT
j_call: TRBJ2-7; d_call: .; clone_size: .; v_call: TRBV5-5; cdr3_aa: CASSLVRGIEQYF; cdr3_nt: TGTGCCAGCAGCTTGGTCAGGGGCATCGAGCAGTACTTC
j_call: TRBJ2-5; d_call: .; clone_size: .; v_call: TRBV5-6; cdr3_aa: CASSLATGSGVETQYF; cdr3_nt: TGTGCCAGCAGCTTGGCGACGGGTAGCGGAGTAGAGACCCAGTACTTC
j_call: TRBJ2-7; d_call: TRBD1; clone_size: .; v_call: TRBV10-3; cdr3_aa: CAIRGQGSSYEQYF; cdr3_nt: TGTGCCATCAGGGGACAGGGGAGCTCCTACGAGCAGTACTTC
j_call: TRBJ1-1; d_call: .; clone_size: .; v_call: TRBV25-1; cdr3_aa: CASSTHGGTEAFF; cdr3_nt: TGTGCCAGCAGTACACACGGGGGCACTGAAGCTTTCTTT
j_call: TRBJ2-5; d_call: TRBD2; clone_size: .; v_call: TRBV15; cdr3_aa: CATSKKRFSTSSQETQYF; cdr3_nt: TGTGCCACCAGCAAAAAGCGGTTCTCGACTAGCAGCCAAGAGACCCAGTACTTC
j_call: TRBJ1-2; d_call: .; clone_size: .; v_call: TRBV28; cdr3_aa: CASSLSGRDYGYTF; cdr3_nt: TGTGCCAGCAGTTTAAGCGGCCGGGACTATGGCTACACCTTC
j_call: TRBJ2-7; d_call: .; clone_size: .; v_call: TRBV10-3; cdr3_aa: CATKGGGDLYEQYF; cdr3_nt: TGTGCCACCAAGGGCGGGGGCGACCTCTACGAGCAGTACTTC
j_call: TRBJ1-1; d_call: .; clone_size: once; v_call: TRBV28; cdr3_aa: CASSLSTGVAEAFF; cdr3_nt: TGTGCCAGCAGTTTATCCACCGGGGTCGCTGAAGCTTTCTTT